The 30 T cell receptor beta chains below come from one sample, sequenced in a study of blood T cell repertoires in COVID-19. Only in-frame clones appear in the TCRdb table, and some are missing; sequencing was by immunoSEQ multiplex PCR. Found here are nearly 110,000 clones, about 80% of them singletons; the top ten hold more than 4%. Sequencing was performed on peripheral blood. Every receptor here comes from a man between 65 and 85 years old with acute or convalescent COVID-19.

CDR3 coding DNA: TGTGCCAGCAGTGAAGCGATTCCAGGGGCGAATTCACCCCTCCACTTT. This encodes CASSEAIPGANSPLHF. The chain recombines TRBV6-1 with TRBJ1-6, with TRBD1 as a possible D gene (6 bases). Germline CDR1 is MNHNS and CDR2 is SASEGT. This CDR3 comprises 16 residues. V lost 0 bases to trimming and J lost 7 bases, with 13 bases between them.

The genes are TRBV12-5 and TRBJ2-5, with 16 bases matching TRBD2. J was trimmed by 4 bases and V by 7 bases; bases with no gene match: 9. The germline CDR1 and CDR2 sequences are LGHNT and FRNRAP. This CDR3 has 17 amino acids. CDR3 sequence reads: CASAHGTSGGAGETQYF. DNA for the CDR3: TGTGCTAGTGCCCATGGGACTAGCGGGGGGGCAGGAGAGACCCAGTACTTC.

This chain links TRBV5-1 with TRBJ2-3; TRBD2 aligns across 9 bases. Germline V gives CDR1 SGHRS, CDR2 YFSETQ. The CDR3 loop spans 17 amino acids. The V segment lost 4 bases and the J segment 3 bases; nucleotides outside the gene matches: 12. CDR3 DNA: TGCGCCAGCAGCCGACATCTGCGGGGGGGCCTGACAGATACGCAGTATTTT. Its protein is CASSRHLRGGLTDTQYF. The full variable domain, rest sourced from reference TRBV5-1 and TRBJ2-3, is KAGVTQTPRYLIKTRGQQVTLSCSPISGHRSVSWYQQTPGQGLQFLFEYFSETQRNKGNFPGRFSGRQFSNSRSEMNVSTLELGDSALYLCASSRHLRGGLTDTQYFGPGTRLTVL.

This chain links TRBV9 with TRBJ1-4; 9 nucleotides match TRBD1. This CDR3 has 17 residues. Germline V gene data show CDR1 as SGDLS and CDR2 as YYNGEE. The V and J ends lost 3 bases and 7 bases, in that order; junction bases with no gene match: 13. The CDR3 spells CASSEQGASSRGEKLFF. The CDR3 region has the DNA TGTGCCAGCAGCGAACAGGGGGCGAGCTCTCGAGGTGAAAAACTGTTTTTT.

The V and J genes are TRBV10-3 and TRBJ2-7, with 7 bases identical to TRBD1. CDR3 size: 16 residues. CDR1 and CDR2 from the germline V gene are ENHRY and SYGVKD. V lost 0 bases to trimming and J lost 0 bases; unmatched junction nucleotides: 5. The CDR3 coding sequence is TGTGCCATCAGTGAGTCCAGACAGGGCTCCTCCTACGAGCAGTACTTC. It codes for CAISESRQGSSYEQYF.

V and J are TRBV6-2 or TRBV6-3 and TRBJ1-4, with a tentative D call TRBD1 (5 bases). The length of the CDR3 is 15 residues. Germline V CDR1 and CDR2: MNHEY, SVGEGT. Deletions cut 5 bases from V and 2 bases from J, with 12 bases between. The CDR3 sequence is CASSDWGRTNEKLFF. In DNA, the CDR3 is TGTGCCAGCAGTGATTGGGGCAGGACTAATGAAAAACTGTTTTTT.

V usage is TRBV19 and J usage is TRBJ2-4; TRBD1 matches 8 bases. This CDR3 region has 13 residues. The germline V gene has CDR1 LNHDA and CDR2 SQIVND (reference sequence). With V trimmed by 7 bases and J by 9 bases, 8 bases remained unmatched. CDR3 DNA sequence: TGTGCCAGTATCAACAGGGGGAACGGCATTCAGTACTTC. It encodes CASINRGNGIQYF.

The chain joins TRBV19 to TRBJ1-1; perhaps TRBD1 as D (5 bases). The CDR3 length is 15 residues. Trimming removed 7 bases from V and 1 base from J, with 16 bases in between. Germline-derived CDR1 and CDR2 are LNHDA and SQIVND (reference sequence). CDR3 loop: CASMPGDSSNTEAFF. CDR3 sequence (DNA): TGTGCCAGTATGCCCGGCGACAGCTCGAACACTGAAGCTTTCTTT.

V gene TRBV9 combines with J gene TRBJ1-2; D is possibly TRBD1 (5 bases). V was trimmed by 3 bases and J by 3 bases, leaving 12 bases between them. The CDR3 loop spans 14 amino acids. CDR1 SGDLS and CDR2 YYNGEE come from the germline V gene. CDR3 sequence (DNA): TGTGCCAGCAGCGCATCCCCGGGGGACTATGGCTACACCTTC. Its translation is CASSASPGDYGYTF. The full variable domain, in which reference TRBV9 and TRBJ1-2 provide the parts outside the CDR3, is DSGVTQTPKHLITATGQRVTLRCSPRSGDLSVYWYQQSLDQGLQFLIQYYNGEERAKGNILERFSAQQFPDLHSELNLSSLELGDSALYFCASSASPGDYGYTFGSGTRLTVV.

The rearrangement links TRBV3-1 (or the pseudogene TRBV3-2) to TRBJ2-2, with D hard to call. Looked up from germline, CDR1 is LGHDT and CDR2 is YNNKEL (reference sequence). The CDR3 is made up of 13 amino acids. V gave up 4 bases and J gave up 3 bases, with 6 bases separating them. Here the CDR3 reads CASSPVYTGELFF. The CDR3 coding sequence is TGTGCCAGCAGCCCAGTATACACCGGGGAGCTGTTTTTT.

This rearrangement joins TRBV10-3 to TRBJ1-6; perhaps TRBD1 as D (6 bases). The V end lost 6 bases, the J end lost 4 bases, and 10 bases lay between the germline ends. The CDR3 spans 14 residues. Germline CDR1 ENHRY, CDR2 SYGVKD. The CDR3 sequence is CAIRTDRYNSPLHF. The DNA of the CDR3 is TGTGCCATCAGAACCGACAGGTATAATTCACCCCTCCACTTT.

This sequence joins TRBV18 and TRBJ2-3; maybe TRBD1 (6 bases). Germline loops: CDR1 KGHSH, CDR2 LQKENI. The CDR3 length is 13 residues. Trimming cost V 1 base and J 5 bases, with 7 bases left between them. CDR3 DNA sequence: TGTGCCAGCTCACCACAGGGGGAAGATACGCAGTATTTT. This encodes CASSPQGEDTQYF. Full variable domain (remainder filled in from reference TRBV18 and TRBJ2-3): NAGVMQNPRHLVRRRGQEARLRCSPMKGHSHVYWYRQLPEEGLKFMVYLQKENIIDESGMPKERFSAEFPKEGPSILRIQQVVRGDSAAYFCASSPQGEDTQYFGPGTRLTVL.

J is TRBJ2-2 and V is TRBV5-1, with TRBD1 matching 8 bases. The CDR3 has 16 residues. Germline CDR1 is SGHRS and CDR2 is YFSETQ. The trim removed 4 bases at V and 3 bases at J, leaving 8 bases unmatched. The CDR3 region is CASSPGPTGDTGELFF. The CDR3 DNA follows: TGCGCCAGCAGCCCCGGGCCGACAGGGGACACCGGGGAGCTGTTTTTT. The full variable domain, its missing parts supplied by reference TRBV5-1 and TRBJ2-2, is KAGVTQTPRYLIKTRGQQVTLSCSPISGHRSVSWYQQTPGQGLQFLFEYFSETQRNKGNFPGRFSGRQFSNSRSEMNVSTLELGDSALYLCASSPGPTGDTGELFFGEGSRLTVL.

This clone was counted ten times or more. V is TRBV5-6 and J is TRBJ2-2, with 14 bases that match TRBD2. V lost 2 bases and J lost 3; bases outside the gene matches: 9. Germline V gene data show CDR1 as SGHDT and CDR2 as YYEEEE. The CDR3 totals 19 residues. CDR3 in DNA: TGTGCCAGCAGCTTCTACCGGACTAGCGGGGGGAGGGACACCGGGGAGCTGTTTTTT. Protein sequence: CASSFYRTSGGRDTGELFF.

The V and J genes are TRBV7-9 and TRBJ1-1; a weak D match, TRBD1 (5 bases). The CDR3 loop spans 13 amino acids. Germline V gene sequence: CDR1 SEHNR, CDR2 FQNEAQ (reference sequence). V was cut by 5 bases and J by 3 bases, with 10 bases left in between. CDR3 bases: TGTGCCAGCAGCCGTGACAGCTACACTGAAGCTTTCTTT. This translates into CASSRDSYTEAFF.

The chain is built from TRBV11-2 and TRBJ1-6; D remains unclear. From germline, CDR1 is SGHAT and CDR2 FQNNGV. The V end lost 2 bases, the J end lost 7 bases, and 9 bases lay between the germline ends. CDR3 length: 14 residues. The CDR3 bases are TGTGCCAGCAGCTTAAATACGGGAAATTCACCCCTCCACTTT. Amino acids: CASSLNTGNSPLHF.

This clone was found once. This chain uses TRBV5-1 with TRBJ2-3; unclear D gene. Trimming took 6 bases from V and 0 from J, leaving 14 bases between them. Germline loops: CDR1 SGHRS, CDR2 YFSETQ. This CDR3 spans 15 amino acids. As DNA, the CDR3 is TGCGCCAGCACCCCCCACAGTTCTAGCACAGATACGCAGTATTTT. This sequence encodes CASTPHSSSTDTQYF.

The rearrangement uses TRBV19 and TRBJ1-2; 7 nucleotides align to TRBD1. The germline V gene has CDR1 LNHDA and CDR2 SQIVND (reference sequence). CDR3 size: 15 residues. V lost 5 bases and J lost 1; bases outside the gene matches: 7. The CDR3: CASSGQAVLNYGYTF. DNA for the CDR3: TGTGCCAGTAGTGGACAGGCCGTCCTTAACTATGGCTACACCTTC.

V gene TRBV3-1 (or the pseudogene TRBV3-2) combines with J gene TRBJ2-7; 8 nucleotides agree with TRBD2. This CDR3 region has 16 residues. V shed 0 bases, J shed 0 bases, and the junction held 4 bases outside the gene matches. Germline-derived CDR1 and CDR2 are LGHDT and YNNKEL (reference sequence). The CDR3 DNA sequence: TGTGCCAGCAGCCAAGATCGGACTAGCTACTCCTACGAGCAGTACTTC. Translated: CASSQDRTSYSYEQYF.

The chain links TRBV11-2 to TRBJ1-1, with TRBD1 as a possible D gene (6 bases). The CDR3 has 14 residues. CDR1 is SGHAT, CDR2 FQNNGV, per germline. The ends were cut back, 3 bases at V and 1 base at J, with 9 bases in the middle. The DNA for the CDR3 is TGTGCCAGCAGCTTTGGGGGGGCGAACACTGAAGCTTTCTTT. Protein sequence: CASSFGGANTEAFF.

V and J are TRBV7-9 and TRBJ2-3; TRBD2 matches at 13 bases. The V segment lost 4 bases and the J segment 5 bases; nucleotides outside the gene matches: 6. The CDR3 has 16 amino acids. From germline, CDR1 is SEHNR and CDR2 FQNEAQ (reference sequence). CDR3 in amino acids: CASSSPLAGGRDTQYF. The CDR3 nucleotides read TGTGCCAGCAGCTCCCCACTAGCGGGGGGGAGAGATACGCAGTATTTT.

The chain joins TRBV19 to TRBJ2-5, with 11 bases lining up with TRBD2. Germline values: CDR1 LNHDA, CDR2 SQIVND (reference sequence). The J segment lost 5 bases and the V segment lost 3 bases, leaving 8 bases of the junction unmatched. The CDR3 sequence is 16 residues long. CDR3 residues: CASSISGGAVWETQYF. The CDR3 DNA is TGTGCCAGTAGTATTAGCGGGGGGGCAGTGTGGGAGACCCAGTACTTC.

V gene TRBV27 combines with J gene TRBJ1-4; 8 nucleotides align to TRBD1. The CDR3 loop spans 13 amino acids. The germline gives CDR1 MNHEY, CDR2 SMNVEV (reference sequence). The trim removed 6 bases at V and 7 bases at J, leaving 4 bases unmatched. The CDR3 region is CASRLQGGEKLFF. The CDR3 coding sequence is TGTGCCAGCAGGCTACAGGGGGGTGAAAAACTGTTTTTT. Variable domain in full (rest from reference TRBV27 and TRBJ1-4): EAQVTQNPRYLITVTGKKLTVTCSQNMNHEYMSWYRQDPGLGLRQIYYSMNVEVTDKGDVPEGYKVSRKEKRNFPLILESPSPNQTSLYFCASRLQGGEKLFFGSGTQLSVL.

The chain is built from TRBV5-1 and TRBJ2-2; 8 bases fit TRBD1. The CDR3 contains 14 residues. The J segment lost 4 bases and the V segment lost 4 bases, leaving 3 bases of the junction unmatched. Germline CDR1 is SGHRS and CDR2 is YFSETQ. The CDR3 nucleotides are TGCGCCAGCAGCCGACAGGGGATCACCGGGGAGCTGTTTTTT. Translated, it gives CASSRQGITGELFF.

J is TRBJ1-6 and V is TRBV27, with unresolved D. This CDR3 region has 13 residues. V shed 3 bases and J shed 3 bases, with 3 bases lying between them. Germline CDR1 is MNHEY and CDR2 is SMNVEV (reference sequence). DNA for the CDR3: TGTGCCAGCAGTTTTAACTATAATTCACCCCTCCACTTT. Protein product: CASSFNYNSPLHF.

This clone was counted a few times. The V and J genes are TRBV7-9 and TRBJ1-5; possible D gene TRBD1, 5 bases. Per germline, CDR1 SEHNR and CDR2 FQNEAQ (reference sequence). V lost 5 bases to trimming and J lost 6 bases, with 17 bases between them. The CDR3 is 15 amino acids. CDR3 sequence: CASSLYGQGSQPQHF. As DNA, the CDR3 is TGTGCCAGCAGCCTATATGGGCAGGGAAGTCAGCCCCAGCATTTT.

The count of this clone is one. The CDR3 is CASSKPNQPQHF. The CDR3 coding sequence is TGTGCCAGCAGTAAGCCGAATCAGCCCCAGCATTTT. This sequence joins TRBV27 and TRBJ1-5; D unclear. This CDR3 is 12 amino acids long. Germline CDR1 and CDR2: MNHEY and SMNVEV (reference sequence). V lost 5 bases, J lost 4 bases, and 6 bases lay in between.

The gene calls are TRBV3-1 (or the pseudogene TRBV3-2) and TRBJ2-5; 8 nucleotides match TRBD2. The CDR3 covers 14 residues. J lost 3 bases, V lost 5 bases, and 5 bases had no gene match. Germline CDR1 is LGHDT and CDR2 is YNNKEL (reference sequence). This CDR3 reads CASSYGGDEETQYF. The CDR3 DNA reads as TGTGCCAGCAGCTACGGGGGGGACGAAGAGACCCAGTACTTC.

This clone was found once. The chain joins TRBV4-3 to TRBJ1-1; D is perhaps TRBD1 (5 bases). Germline V gene lookup returns CDR1 LGHNA and CDR2 YSLEER. Trimming stripped 4 bases from V and 5 bases from J, with 14 bases between. The CDR3 consists of 14 residues. Here the CDR3 DNA reads TGCGCCAGCAGCCCCCGGGTGGGGGGTACTGAAGCTTTCTTT. It yields the protein CASSPRVGGTEAFF.

The sample holds a few counts of this clone. V usage is TRBV6-2 or TRBV6-3 and J usage is TRBJ2-7; unclear D gene. Trimming stripped 2 bases from V and 3 bases from J, with 14 bases between. Germline assignment: CDR1 MNHEY and CDR2 SVGEGT. The CDR3 spans 15 residues. Here the CDR3 DNA reads TGTGCCAGCAGTTACCCTGGAGCAAGCTTCTACGAGCAGTACTTC. This encodes CASSYPGASFYEQYF.